This T cell receptor beta chain stems from a study of human CD4 T cells and Enterobacteriaceae (dated by TCRdb to about 2020). Points the paper makes about the study in general: Ex vivo, broadly cross-reactive clonotypes appeared more expanded than specific ones, with about 55% of the 19 and about 60% of the roughly 34 in the top 5%. Reactivity of ex vivo clonotypes was inferred only by matching nucleotide sequences to CFSE-low cultures from the same donors.

The ex vivo total memory CD4+ samples were sequenced at deep level, which gave a detection sensitivity of one cell in 200,000. Genomic DNA was extracted from cell pellets with the QIAamp DNA Micro Kit, and its quantity and purity were checked by spectrophotometry. TCR Vbeta CDR3 regions were amplified with the immunoSEQ multiplex PCR assay. The Illumina HiSeq platform was used to sequence the amplicons. The retrieved sequences were 87 nucleotides in length and included the CDR3 region. In the source study's methods: A clonotype was defined as a unique productive TCR Vbeta nucleotide sequence, quantified by productive template frequency from ImmunoSEQ Analyzer V3.0. A threshold set at the top 5th percentile of each frequency-ranked repertoire was used to define expanded clonotypes. The R package fossil was used to compute repertoire overlap as Chao-Jaccard, and the R package MASS was used to visualize the overlap by nonmetric multidimensional scaling. TCRdb stores this immuneACCESS table with in-frame sequences only. Part of the clones is absent; in the studies checked, under half of the shortfall reflects unresolved V genes, and no reason is known for the rest. The V and J calls and the clone size are those of that table, but D and trimming were determined from the DNA. The sample table shows tens of thousands of clones, and approximately 84% are seen once. The ten top clones hold over 1.5% of the sample.

From the germline V gene (reference sequence), CDR1 is SGHNT and CDR2 is YYREEE. Reading from cysteine to phenylalanine, the CDR3 counts 13 amino acids. Kept here is only the CDR3 DNA, which spans 39 bases and is read in frame from base 1. Trimming removed 3 bases from V and 3 bases from J, leaving 7 bases between the germline ends. About this clone: Its antigen is still unknown. The sample holds no much larger clone one base away, and base qualities are not on file.

Memory CD4+ T cells, defined as all CD4+ cells other than CD45RA+CCR7+CD95- naive cells, were FACS-sorted on a FACSAria III to a purity of over 98%. Blood from healthy donors came from blood donation centers in Switzerland. Positive selection with CD4 and CD14 magnetic microbeads was used to enrich total CD4+ T cells and monocytes. Before sorting, CD8+, CD14+, CD16+, CD56+, CD19+ and CD25-bright cells were excluded. In a couple of blood donors, total memory CD4+ T cells were sequenced directly ex vivo to assess in vivo expansion of bacteria-reactive clonotypes. Peripheral blood mononuclear cells were isolated from donor blood using Ficoll-Paque Plus.

The sequence links TRBV5-4 to TRBJ2-1; the D segment could be TRBD1, given 6 matching bases. The sequence was collected from a human donor in good health. The sequenced material came from memory CD4+ T cells from blood. The intended sense of this specimen's cell subset or site label: total memory CD4 T cells sorted directly ex vivo, unstimulated. The CDR3 here reads CASSSQGYNEQFF. Read as DNA, the sequence is TGTGCCAGCAGCTCACAGGGCTACAATGAGCAGTTCTTC.